The clone carrying this T cell receptor (beta chain) was picked up a small number of times. What it recognizes is unknown. V lost 9 bases and J 6 bases, leaving 15 bases between the germline ends. The CDR3 extends over 12 amino acids. Germline loops: CDR1 SEHNR, CDR2 FQNEAQ (reference sequence). Presence of unique molecular identifiers characterized the TCR beta cDNA libraries. TCRdb re-derived calls from the PCR reads in MiXCR, one entry per CDR3 protein. The data contain 450,000 to 650,000 distinct CDR3 sequences, around 47% of them singletons. The entry originates in a study of post-analysis software for immune sequencing data. Study conclusions and caveats: With TRBV5-6, TRBV5-1 and TRBV20-1 included, about five TRBV segments were more frequent in patients than in controls.

The receptor was derived from a girl between 5 and 17 years old with multiple sclerosis. Material for sequencing was blood. The chain uses TRBV7-9 and TRBJ2-7; D is unresolved. The CDR3 coding sequence is TGTGCCAGTGCTACCTCGGGTCCCGAGCAGTACTTC. Amino acids: CASATSGPEQYF. Based on the CDR3 plus reference TRBV7-9 and TRBJ2-7, the full variable domain is DTGVSQNPRHKITKRGQNVTFRCDPISEHNRLYWYRQTLGQGPEFLTYFQNEAQLEKSRLLSDRFSAERPKGSFSTLEIQRTEQGDSAMYLCASATSGPEQYFGPGTRLTVT.